Shown below are 31 T cell receptor beta chains from a single sample sequenced in a study of T cells in Graves' hyperthyroidism and ophthalmopathy. Authors of the study amplified TCR beta CDR3 regions from RNA transcripts. The HTBI primer set drove a first-round RT-PCR of the TCR CDR3. TCRdb re-called the multiplex PCR reads through MiXCR, storing one row per CDR3 protein. The sample shows some 500,000 distinct CDR3 sequences, approximately 14% of them seen only once. The sequenced material came from blood. Source of these receptors: a woman between 18 and 30 years old with Graves' hyperthyroidism.

The table lists this clonotype with many counts. In DNA, the CDR3 is TGTGCCATCAGTGAAATCAGACTAGCGGGGCGCACAGATACGCAGTATTTT. As protein: CAISEIRLAGRTDTQYF. The V call is TRBV10-3, the J call TRBJ2-3; TRBD2 matches 11 bases. Germline CDR1 is ENHRY and CDR2 is SYGVKD. J gave up 1 base and V 3 bases, and 6 bases lay outside the gene matches. The CDR3 totals 17 residues.

This clonotype was observed at least ten times. This CDR3 is CATSDPGRQETQYF. The CDR3 nucleotides are TGTGCCACCAGTGACCCCGGACGGCAAGAGACCCAGTACTTC. This sequence joins TRBV24-1 and TRBJ2-5; the D is unclear. CDR1 and CDR2 (germline): KGHDR, SFDVKD. Trimming pared 4 bases from V and 2 bases from J, leaving 10 bases between. The CDR3 totals 14 residues.

Turning to this clonotype: A much more abundant neighbour one base away suggests this may be a read error. V gene TRBV7-9 combines with J gene TRBJ2-1; tentative D call: TRBD1 (5 bases). Trimming removed 4 bases from V and 10 bases from J, with 11 bases in between. CDR1 and CDR2 from the germline V gene are SEHNR and FQNEAQ (reference sequence). The CDR3 length is 12 residues. CDR3 loop: CASSSQGREQFF. Here the CDR3 DNA reads TGTGCCAGCAGCTCCCAGGGTCGCGAGCAGTTCTTC.

The table lists this clonotype with many counts. The chain recombines TRBV20-1 with TRBJ2-1, with 9 bases lining up with TRBD1. V lost 4 bases and J lost 7; bases outside the gene matches: 8. CDR3 length: 14 amino acids. From germline, CDR1 is DFQATT and CDR2 SNEGSKA (reference sequence). The CDR3 sequence is CSATTGQGWNEQFF. DNA of the CDR3: TGCAGTGCTACAACAGGACAGGGGTGGAATGAGCAGTTCTTC.

This clonotype was recorded at least ten times. For the CDR3, the DNA is TGTGCCAGCAGCCCCCGGGCGGGATCCGCTAGCACAGATACGCAGTATTTT. This sequence encodes CASSPRAGSASTDTQYF. V usage is TRBV11-2 and J usage is TRBJ2-3, with D possibly TRBD2 on 6 matching bases. The CDR3 has 17 residues. With 5 bases removed from V and 0 bases from J, the gap between germline ends came to 18 bases. Germline values: CDR1 SGHAT, CDR2 FQNNGV. The whole variable domain, remainder taken from reference TRBV11-2 and TRBJ2-3, is EAGVAQSPRYKIIEKRQSVAFWCNPISGHATLYWYQQILGQGPKLLIQFQNNGVVDDSQLPKDRFSAERLKGVDSTLKIQPAKLEDSAVYLCASSPRAGSASTDTQYFGPGTRLTVL.

This clonotype was seen only a few times. The V call is TRBV13, the J call TRBJ1-2; D possibly corresponds to TRBD1 (5 bases). Trimming removed 5 bases at V and 11 bases at J, with 24 bases between. The CDR3 length is 15 residues. Germline loops: CDR1 PRHDT, CDR2 FYEKMQ (reference sequence). CDR3 loop: CASSPRGVWVEAYTF. The CDR3 nucleotides are TGTGCCAGCAGCCCCCGGGGGGTCTGGGTTGAAGCATACACCTTC.

This clonotype was counted ten times or more. The V and J genes are TRBV20-1 and TRBJ2-7; D is unclear. From germline, CDR1 is DFQATT and CDR2 SNEGSKA (reference sequence). V was clipped by 2 bases and J by 4 bases, with 6 bases between them. CDR3 length: 11 residues. The CDR3 nucleotides are TGCAGTGCTAGACGACGATACGAGCAGTACGTC. Translating it yields CSARRRYEQYV.

This clonotype was seen repeatedly, ten times or more. The chain joins TRBV12-3 or TRBV12-4 to TRBJ2-3; 7 nucleotides line up with TRBD1. The CDR3 consists of 16 residues. V was pared by 4 bases and J by 0 bases, with 7 bases of the junction left unmatched. Here the CDR3 reads CASSSPGQTSTDTQYF. The DNA for the CDR3 is TGTGCCAGCAGTTCGCCGGGACAGACTAGCACAGATACGCAGTATTTT.

Ten or more counts support this clonotype. The rearrangement links TRBV27 to TRBJ1-2; 9 bases fit TRBD1. V lost 2 bases and J lost 6; bases outside the gene matches: 4. The CDR3 is made up of 14 amino acids. Germline V gene lookup returns CDR1 MNHEY and CDR2 SMNVEV (reference sequence). The CDR3, as DNA: TGTGCCAGCAGTTTAACCGGGACAGGGCATGGCTACACCTTC. This gives the protein CASSLTGTGHGYTF.

The rearrangement uses TRBV7-2 and TRBJ2-1; tentatively, D is TRBD2 (5 bases). The germline CDR1 and CDR2 sequences are SGHTA and FQGNSA. V lost 5 bases to trimming and J lost 2 bases, with 16 bases between them. This CDR3 region has 16 residues. The CDR3 here is CASSPSGRRTYNEQFF. Here the CDR3 DNA reads TGTGCCAGCAGCCCATCTGGGCGGAGGACCTACAATGAGCAGTTCTTC.

V and J are TRBV6-5 and TRBJ1-1, with D perhaps matching TRBD1 (5 bases). CDR3 length equals 15 residues. V gave up 2 bases and J gave up 1 base, with 11 bases separating them. Germline lookup yields CDR1 MNHEY and CDR2 SVGAGI. CDR3 in amino acids: CASSYTGTSNTEAFF. The CDR3 DNA reads TGTGCCAGCAGTTACACCGGGACGTCGAACACTGAAGCTTTCTTT.

This chain joins TRBV24-1 and TRBJ1-5; D remains ambiguous. This CDR3 contains 13 residues. CDR1 and CDR2 from the germline V gene are KGHDR and SFDVKD. The germline V and J ends were trimmed by 3 bases and 7 bases, with 9 bases remaining between them. This CDR3 reads CATSDRVGQPQHF. In DNA form, the CDR3 reads TGTGCCACCAGTGATCGAGTGGGCCAGCCCCAGCATTTT.

This clonotype appeared a few times. The rearrangement links TRBV30 to TRBJ1-3; possibly TRBD1 for D (5 bases). V gave up 5 bases and J gave up 2 bases, with 10 bases separating them. CDR1 GTSNPN and CDR2 SVGIG come from the germline V gene (reference sequence). CDR3 size: 13 residues. CDR3 sequence (DNA): TGTGCCTGGGGTGGGGGGGCTGGAAACACCATATATTTT. Its translation: CAWGGGAGNTIYF.

This clonotype appeared many times. The chain is built from TRBV2 and TRBJ2-2; 8 positions agree with TRBD2. This CDR3 has 16 residues. Per germline, CDR1 SNHLY and CDR2 FYNNEI. Trimming removed 7 bases from V and 7 bases from J; junction bases left unmatched: 14. CDR3 in DNA: TGTGCCAGCAAGTCGGGAGTAGCGGGATCGGACGGGGAGCTGTTTTTT. Its translation is CASKSGVAGSDGELFF.

This clonotype was detected ten times or more. This CDR3 reads CSVVAGPGGTEAFF. The DNA of the CDR3 is TGCAGCGTTGTGGCAGGTCCGGGGGGCACTGAAGCTTTCTTT. The rearrangement uses TRBV29-1 and TRBJ1-1; D possibly corresponds to TRBD1 (5 bases). The CDR3 consists of 14 residues. Trimming stripped 4 bases from V and 4 bases from J, with 16 bases between. CDR1 is SQVTM, CDR2 ANQGSEA, per germline.

In its sample, this clonotype was seen many times. The chain joins TRBV12-3 or TRBV12-4 to TRBJ2-1, with TRBD2 matching 14 bases. This CDR3 has 15 amino acids. J lost 9 bases, V lost 5 bases, and 6 bases had no gene match. CDR3 nucleotide sequence: TGTGCCAGCAGTCCACTCGGGACTAGCGGGAGTGAGCAGTTCTTC. Encoded protein: CASSPLGTSGSEQFF.

This clonotype was found many times. CDR3 amino acids: CASSPIDSGVTGELFF. The CDR3 DNA is TGTGCCAGCAGCCCCATAGACAGTGGAGTCACCGGGGAGCTGTTTTTT. V and J are TRBV7-9 and TRBJ2-2; D possibly corresponds to TRBD1 (5 bases). Germline CDR1 is SEHNR and CDR2 is FQNEAQ (reference sequence). This CDR3 is built from 16 residues. Trimming pared 5 bases from V and 4 bases from J, leaving 17 bases between.

This clonotype has a count of ten or more. CDR3 DNA sequence: TGTGCCACCAGTGGTCGACAGGACCGCTCTGGGGCCAACGTCCTGACTTTC. Protein product: CATSGRQDRSGANVLTF. The chain couples TRBV24-1 to TRBJ2-6, with a possible D match to TRBD1 (6 bases). Germline loops: CDR1 KGHDR, CDR2 SFDVKD. The CDR3 has 17 residues. Trimming pared 5 bases from V and 0 bases from J, leaving 13 bases between.

About this clonotype itself: A much larger clone differs by one base, so this may be a read error. The chain employs TRBV12-3 or TRBV12-4 and TRBJ2-3; tentatively, D is TRBD1 (6 bases). This CDR3 comprises 14 residues. Trimming left V 6 bases short and J 5 bases short, with 15 bases between. CDR3 sequence: CASRPDSARDTQYF. In DNA, the CDR3 is TGTGCCAGCAGGCCGGACAGCGCCAGAGATACGCAGTATTTT.

This clonotype occurred many times. J is TRBJ2-1 and V is TRBV12-3 or TRBV12-4; 8 bases agree with TRBD2. The CDR3 consists of 15 residues. V was clipped by 3 bases and J by 4 bases; unmatched bases: 5. The CDR3 region is CASSFSAGVYNEQFF. DNA of the CDR3: TGTGCCAGCAGTTTTTCAGCGGGGGTGTACAATGAGCAGTTCTTC.

The V and J genes are TRBV5-1 and TRBJ2-7; TRBD2 is a possible D gene (6 bases). Germline assignment: CDR1 SGHRS and CDR2 YFSETQ. V was trimmed by 4 bases and J by 4 bases, leaving 21 bases between them. This CDR3 has 16 amino acids. Here the CDR3 reads CASSPIRDGSEYEQYF. DNA of the CDR3: TGCGCCAGCAGCCCCATAAGGGACGGGAGTGAATACGAGCAGTACTTC.

This clonotype was seen more than once but under ten times. The chain has TRBV19 and TRBJ1-4; no definite D call. From germline, CDR1 is LNHDA and CDR2 SQIVND (reference sequence). This CDR3 is 15 amino acids long. The V end was cut by 4 bases, the J end by 4 bases, with 13 bases between. The CDR3 spells CASSTSGGNNEKLFF. For the CDR3, the DNA is TGTGCCAGTAGTACCTCCGGCGGGAATAATGAAAAACTGTTTTTT.

J is TRBJ2-7 and V is TRBV12-3 or TRBV12-4; D is uncertain. The CDR3 has 14 residues. V was shortened by 6 bases and J by 1 base, with 13 bases between the two germline ends. This chain's CDR3 is CASSPVEESYEQYV. The CDR3 coding sequence is TGTGCCAGCAGCCCAGTAGAGGAGTCCTACGAGCAGTACGTC.

There are many counts of this clonotype. The chain links TRBV5-8 to TRBJ2-1, with no clear D. The CDR3 totals 14 residues. In germline, CDR1 is SGHTS, CDR2 YDEGEE. Trimming removed 0 bases from V and 9 bases from J, with 13 bases in between. CDR3 nucleotide sequence: TGTGCCAGCAGCTTGGGGCCCCCAGTCGGTGAGCAGTTCTTC. Translating gives CASSLGPPVGEQFF.

This chain joins TRBV27 and TRBJ2-5, with 11 positions matching TRBD2. Trimming removed 4 bases from V and 5 bases from J; junction bases left unmatched: 9. The CDR3 length is 16 residues. Germline V gene data show CDR1 as MNHEY and CDR2 as SMNVEV (reference sequence). Here the CDR3 reads CASSSSLAGGPETQYF. The CDR3 bases are TGTGCCAGCAGTTCGTCATTAGCGGGAGGGCCGGAGACCCAGTACTTC.

This clonotype has at least ten counts. The chain couples TRBV2 to TRBJ2-1; TRBD2 agrees at 8 bases. V lost 8 bases to trimming and J lost 4 bases; unmatched junction nucleotides: 10. Per the germline V gene, CDR1 is SNHLY and CDR2 is FYNNEI. The CDR3 has 15 residues. The CDR3 loop is CASRPPSGLYNEQFF. The CDR3 DNA is TGTGCCAGCCGTCCCCCTAGCGGGCTGTACAATGAGCAGTTCTTC.

This clonotype has only one observation. Just one base apart from a much larger clone, this may be a read error. This chain links TRBV13 with TRBJ2-2; the D gene is possibly TRBD2 (5 bases). This CDR3 spans 15 amino acids. In germline, CDR1 is PRHDT, CDR2 FYEKMQ (reference sequence). The CDR3 coding sequence is TGTGCCAGCAGCCCATGGGAGTCGCGCACCGGGGAGCTGTCTTTT. The encoded protein is CASSPWESRTGELSF.

CDR3 sequence (DNA): TGTGCCAGCACTTCGGGGACAGGGGGAAATTCACCCCTCCACTTT. Its translation: CASTSGTGGNSPLHF. This sequence joins TRBV5-6 and TRBJ1-6; TRBD1 matches at 11 bases. The germline gives CDR1 SGHDT, CDR2 YYEEEE. Trimming removed 6 bases from V and 7 bases from J; junction bases left unmatched: 6. The CDR3 extends over 15 amino acids.

This chain joins TRBV24-1 and TRBJ1-2; D possibly corresponds to TRBD1 (6 bases). V was shortened by 3 bases and J by 7 bases, with 8 bases between the two germline ends. Germline-derived CDR1 and CDR2 are KGHDR and SFDVKD. The CDR3 length is 12 residues. The CDR3 region has the DNA TGTGCCACCAGTGATGACAGGTCTGGCTACACCTTC. It yields the protein CATSDDRSGYTF.

This clonotype has a handful of counts. The rearrangement uses TRBV4-1 and TRBJ1-1; TRBD1 matches 7 bases. The CDR3 contains 15 residues. Germline V gene lookup returns CDR1 MGHRA and CDR2 YSYEKL. The CDR3 sequence: CATRAGQKLNTEAFF. The CDR3 nucleotides are TGCGCTACGCGCGCGGGACAGAAACTTAACACTGAAGCTTTCTTT.

The sample holds many counts of this clonotype. The gene calls are TRBV10-3 and TRBJ2-1; D remains unclear. V was shortened by 6 bases and J by 0 bases, with 12 bases between the two germline ends. The CDR3 sequence is 15 residues long. The germline CDR1 and CDR2 sequences are ENHRY and SYGVKD. The CDR3 DNA follows: TGTGCCATCAGATGCACAGAGAGCTCCTACAATGAGCAGTTCTTC. Amino acids: CAIRCTESSYNEQFF.